Below are 6 T cell receptor beta chains sequenced from a single sample in a study of blood T cell repertoires in COVID-19. Repertoires were generated with immunoSEQ multiplex PCR, while TCRdb's copy carries only in-frame clones and drops some. The sample shows more than 250,000 clones, about 83% of them seen only once. Sample: peripheral blood. The receptors originated from a woman in her fifties or sixties with acute or convalescent COVID-19.

The chain employs TRBV18 and TRBJ1-1; the D is unclear. V lost 6 bases and J 6 bases, leaving 11 bases between the germline ends. Germline loops: CDR1 KGHSH, CDR2 LQKENI. This CDR3 comprises 12 residues. This CDR3 is CASSPDTPEAFF. In DNA, the CDR3 is TGTGCCAGCTCCCCAGACACCCCTGAAGCTTTCTTT.

This chain links TRBV6-5 with TRBJ2-2; 11 positions match TRBD1. The V and J ends lost 6 bases and 4 bases, in that order; junction bases with no gene match: 4. Germline CDR1 reads MNHEY; CDR2 reads SVGAGI. There are 15 residues in the CDR3. CDR3: CASRGTGGSTGELFF. The CDR3 DNA sequence: TGTGCCAGCAGAGGGACAGGGGGTAGCACCGGGGAGCTGTTTTTT.

The chain combines TRBV30 with TRBJ1-1; D perhaps matches TRBD1 (6 bases). The CDR3 is 14 residues long. Germline CDR1 is GTSNPN and CDR2 is SVGIG (reference sequence). V was cut by 3 bases and J by 1 base, with 12 bases left in between. The CDR3 sequence: CAWSPGAANTEAFF. CDR3 nucleotide sequence: TGTGCCTGGAGCCCAGGGGCTGCGAACACTGAAGCTTTCTTT.

This chain joins TRBV5-1 and TRBJ1-3; 10 nucleotides match TRBD1. CDR1 and CDR2 (germline): SGHRS, YFSETQ. J gave up 2 bases and V 5 bases, and 7 bases lay outside the gene matches. There are 16 residues in the CDR3. CDR3 sequence (DNA): TGCGCCAGCAGACCCGGGACAGGGGATACTGGAAACACCATATATTTT. Its protein product is CASRPGTGDTGNTIYF. The complete variable domain, with remaining parts taken from reference TRBV5-1 and TRBJ1-3, reads KAGVTQTPRYLIKTRGQQVTLSCSPISGHRSVSWYQQTPGQGLQFLFEYFSETQRNKGNFPGRFSGRQFSNSRSEMNVSTLELGDSALYLCASRPGTGDTGNTIYFGEGSWLTVV.

The rearrangement joins TRBV5-1 to TRBJ1-3, with 9 bases that match TRBD1. The V gene's germline CDR1 is SGHRS and CDR2 YFSETQ. CDR3 length equals 15 residues. V lost 6 bases, J lost 0 bases, and 4 bases stayed unmatched. The CDR3 protein is CASTQGQGSGNTIYF. CDR3 nucleotides: TGCGCCAGCACCCAGGGACAGGGCTCTGGAAACACCATATATTTT. Using reference TRBV5-1 and TRBJ1-3 for the parts outside the CDR3, the full variable domain is KAGVTQTPRYLIKTRGQQVTLSCSPISGHRSVSWYQQTPGQGLQFLFEYFSETQRNKGNFPGRFSGRQFSNSRSEMNVSTLELGDSALYLCASTQGQGSGNTIYFGEGSWLTVV.

The V gene is TRBV7-9, the J gene TRBJ1-3, with 7 positions matching TRBD1. There are 16 residues in the CDR3. CDR1 and CDR2 from the germline V gene are SEHNR and FQNEAQ (reference sequence). Trimming at V came to 4 bases and at J to 0 bases, leaving 6 bases not matched to a gene. The chain's CDR3 is CASSSPRGVSGNTIYF. The CDR3 DNA reads as TGTGCCAGCAGCTCACCCAGGGGGGTCTCTGGAAACACCATATATTTT.